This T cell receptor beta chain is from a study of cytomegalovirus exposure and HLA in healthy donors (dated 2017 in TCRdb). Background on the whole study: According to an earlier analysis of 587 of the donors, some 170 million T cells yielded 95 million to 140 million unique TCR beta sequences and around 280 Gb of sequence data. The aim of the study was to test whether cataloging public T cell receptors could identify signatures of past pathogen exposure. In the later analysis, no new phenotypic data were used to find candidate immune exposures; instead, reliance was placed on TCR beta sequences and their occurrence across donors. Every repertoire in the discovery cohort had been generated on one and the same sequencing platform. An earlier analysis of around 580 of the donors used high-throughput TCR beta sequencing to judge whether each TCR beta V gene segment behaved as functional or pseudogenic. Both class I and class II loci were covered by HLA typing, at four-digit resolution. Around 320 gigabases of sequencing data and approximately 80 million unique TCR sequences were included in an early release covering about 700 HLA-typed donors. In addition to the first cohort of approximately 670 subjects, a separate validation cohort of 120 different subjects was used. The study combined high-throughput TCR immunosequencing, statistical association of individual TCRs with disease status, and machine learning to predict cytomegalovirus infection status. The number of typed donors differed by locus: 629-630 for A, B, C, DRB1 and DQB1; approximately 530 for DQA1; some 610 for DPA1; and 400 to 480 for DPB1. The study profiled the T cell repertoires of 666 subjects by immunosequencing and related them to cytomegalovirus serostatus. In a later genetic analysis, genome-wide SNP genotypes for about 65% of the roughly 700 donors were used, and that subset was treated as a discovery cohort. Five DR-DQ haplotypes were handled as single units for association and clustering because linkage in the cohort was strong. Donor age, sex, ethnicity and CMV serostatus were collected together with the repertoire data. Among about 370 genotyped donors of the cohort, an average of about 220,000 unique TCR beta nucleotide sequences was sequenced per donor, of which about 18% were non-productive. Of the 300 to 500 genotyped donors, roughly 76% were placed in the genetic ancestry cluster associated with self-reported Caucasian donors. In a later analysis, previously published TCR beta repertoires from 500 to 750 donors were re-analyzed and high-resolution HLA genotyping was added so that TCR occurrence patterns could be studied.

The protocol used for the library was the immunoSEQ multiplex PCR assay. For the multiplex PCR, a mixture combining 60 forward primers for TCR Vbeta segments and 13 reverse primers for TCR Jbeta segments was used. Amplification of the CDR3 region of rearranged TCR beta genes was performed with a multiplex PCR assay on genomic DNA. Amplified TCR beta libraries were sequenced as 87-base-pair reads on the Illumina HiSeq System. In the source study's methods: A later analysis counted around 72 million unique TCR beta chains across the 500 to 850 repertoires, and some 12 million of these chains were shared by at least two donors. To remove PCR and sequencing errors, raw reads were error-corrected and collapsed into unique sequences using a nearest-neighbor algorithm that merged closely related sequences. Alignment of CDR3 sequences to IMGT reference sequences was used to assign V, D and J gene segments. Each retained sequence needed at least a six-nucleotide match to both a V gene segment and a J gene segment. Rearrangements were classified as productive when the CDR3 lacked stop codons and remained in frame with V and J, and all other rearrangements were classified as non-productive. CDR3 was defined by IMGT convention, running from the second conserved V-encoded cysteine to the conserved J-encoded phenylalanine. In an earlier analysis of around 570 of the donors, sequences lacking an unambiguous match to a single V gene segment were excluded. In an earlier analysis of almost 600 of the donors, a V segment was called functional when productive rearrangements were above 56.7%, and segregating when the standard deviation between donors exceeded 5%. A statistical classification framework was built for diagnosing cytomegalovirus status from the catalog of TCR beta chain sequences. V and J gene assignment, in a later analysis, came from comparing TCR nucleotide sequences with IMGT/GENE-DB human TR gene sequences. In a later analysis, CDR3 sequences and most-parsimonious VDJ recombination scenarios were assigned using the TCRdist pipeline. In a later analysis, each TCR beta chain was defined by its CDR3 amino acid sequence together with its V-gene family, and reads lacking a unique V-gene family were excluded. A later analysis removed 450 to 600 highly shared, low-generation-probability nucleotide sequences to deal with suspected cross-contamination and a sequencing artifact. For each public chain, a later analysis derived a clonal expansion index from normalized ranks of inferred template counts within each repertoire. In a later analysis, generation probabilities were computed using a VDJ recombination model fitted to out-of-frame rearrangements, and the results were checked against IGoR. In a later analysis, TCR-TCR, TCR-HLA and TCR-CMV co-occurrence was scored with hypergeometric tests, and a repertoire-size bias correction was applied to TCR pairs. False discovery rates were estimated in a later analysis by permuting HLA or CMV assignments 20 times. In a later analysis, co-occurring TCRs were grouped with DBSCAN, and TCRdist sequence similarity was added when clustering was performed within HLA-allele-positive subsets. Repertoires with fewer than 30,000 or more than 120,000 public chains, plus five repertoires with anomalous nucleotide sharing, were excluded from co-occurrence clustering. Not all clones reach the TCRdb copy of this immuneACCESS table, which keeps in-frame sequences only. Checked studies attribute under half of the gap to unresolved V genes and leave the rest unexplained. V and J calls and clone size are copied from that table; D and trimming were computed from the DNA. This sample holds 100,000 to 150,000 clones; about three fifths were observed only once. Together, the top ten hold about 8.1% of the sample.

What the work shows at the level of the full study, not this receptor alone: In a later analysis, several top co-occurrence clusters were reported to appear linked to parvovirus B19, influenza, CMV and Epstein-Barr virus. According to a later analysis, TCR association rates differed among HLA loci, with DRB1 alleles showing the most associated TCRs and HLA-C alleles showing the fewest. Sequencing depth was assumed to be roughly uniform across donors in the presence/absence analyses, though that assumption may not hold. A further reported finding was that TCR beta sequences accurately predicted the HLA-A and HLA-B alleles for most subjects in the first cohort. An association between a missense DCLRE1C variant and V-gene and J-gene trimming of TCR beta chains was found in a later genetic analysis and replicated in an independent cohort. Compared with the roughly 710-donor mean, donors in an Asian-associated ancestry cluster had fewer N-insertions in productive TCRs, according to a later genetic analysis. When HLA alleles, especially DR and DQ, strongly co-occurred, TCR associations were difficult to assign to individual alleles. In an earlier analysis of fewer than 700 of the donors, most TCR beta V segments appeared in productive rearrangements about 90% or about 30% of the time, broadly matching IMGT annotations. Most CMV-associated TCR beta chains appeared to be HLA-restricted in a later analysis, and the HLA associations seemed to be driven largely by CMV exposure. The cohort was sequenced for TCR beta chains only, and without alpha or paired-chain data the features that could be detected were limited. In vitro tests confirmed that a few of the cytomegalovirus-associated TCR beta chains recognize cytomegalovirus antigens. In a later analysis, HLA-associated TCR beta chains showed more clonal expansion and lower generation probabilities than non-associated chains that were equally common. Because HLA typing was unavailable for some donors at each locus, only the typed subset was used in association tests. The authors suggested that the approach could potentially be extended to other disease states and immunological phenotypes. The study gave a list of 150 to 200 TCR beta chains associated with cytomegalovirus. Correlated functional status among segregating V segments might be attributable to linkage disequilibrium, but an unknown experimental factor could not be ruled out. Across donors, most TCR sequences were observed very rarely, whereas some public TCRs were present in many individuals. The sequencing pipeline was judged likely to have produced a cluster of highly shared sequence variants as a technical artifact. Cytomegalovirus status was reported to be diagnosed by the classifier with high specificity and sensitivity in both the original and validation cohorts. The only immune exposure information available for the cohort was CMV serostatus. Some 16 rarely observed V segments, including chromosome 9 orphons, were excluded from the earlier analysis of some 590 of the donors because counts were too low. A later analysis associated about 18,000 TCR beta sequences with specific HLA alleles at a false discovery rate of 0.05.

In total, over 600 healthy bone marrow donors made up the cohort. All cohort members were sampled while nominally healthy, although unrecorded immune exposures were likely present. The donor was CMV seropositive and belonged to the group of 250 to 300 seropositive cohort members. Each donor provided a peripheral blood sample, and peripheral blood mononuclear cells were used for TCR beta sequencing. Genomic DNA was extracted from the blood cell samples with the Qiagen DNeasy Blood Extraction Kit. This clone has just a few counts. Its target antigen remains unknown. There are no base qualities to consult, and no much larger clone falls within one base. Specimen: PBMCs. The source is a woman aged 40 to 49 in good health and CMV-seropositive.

The DNA is as follows: TGTGCCAGCAGCTTAGCCAATAGCTTCACAGATACGCAGTATTTT. This sequence encodes CASSLANSFTDTQYF. The chain is made from TRBV7-8 and TRBJ2-3, with an unclear D gene assignment. CDR1 and CDR2 were assigned from the germline V gene as SGHVS and FQNEAQ. A distance of 9 bases separates the germline ends of V and J, which lose 0 bases and 2 bases respectively. The CDR3 spans 15 residues, from the cysteine through the phenylalanine. The only DNA kept is the CDR3, 45 bases in frame from the first base.